This paragraph reports one T cell receptor beta chain. The entry originates in a study of technical replicates of blood from a few donors. The data were produced by immunoSEQ multiplex PCR, yet TCRdb's version contains in-frame clones alone and is incomplete. Counted here are some 83,000 clones, roughly 93% occurring once; the ten biggest clones make up less than 0.5%. V lost 4 bases, J lost 1 base, and 1 base stayed unmatched. Germline assignment: CDR1 MNHNS and CDR2 SASEGT. The CDR3 runs to 13 residues. The rearrangement uses TRBV6-1 and TRBJ2-7, with 7 bases matching TRBD2. The clonotype was recovered from a human donor in good health. Sequencing used T cells isolated from PBMCs. The CDR3 sequence: CASSAGGSYEQYF. CDR3 DNA: TGTGCCAGCAGTGCCGGGGGGTCCTACGAGCAGTACTTC.